This entry describes one TCR beta chain. The data originate from a study of blood T cell repertoires in COVID-19. Study as a whole: Samples representing acute and convalescent COVID-19 were sourced from the United States, Italy and Spain.

Profiling relied on immunoSEQ multiplex PCR, and the TCRdb table lists in-frame clones only, not all of them. The sample has approximately 310,000 clones; 70% to 90% are singletons. The CDR3 is 14 amino acids. Germline V gene lookup returns CDR1 MNHNY and CDR2 SVGAGI (reference sequence). With 4 bases removed from V and 4 bases from J, the gap between germline ends came to 13 bases. The chain couples TRBV6-6 to TRBJ1-2, with a tentative D call TRBD1 (6 bases). This TCR came from a woman aged 45 to 65 who had recovered from COVID-19. Sequences were obtained from peripheral blood. Written as DNA, the CDR3 is TGTGCCAGCAGTTCCCTGACAGGAGGCTATGGCTACACCTTC. Its protein product is CASSSLTGGYGYTF.